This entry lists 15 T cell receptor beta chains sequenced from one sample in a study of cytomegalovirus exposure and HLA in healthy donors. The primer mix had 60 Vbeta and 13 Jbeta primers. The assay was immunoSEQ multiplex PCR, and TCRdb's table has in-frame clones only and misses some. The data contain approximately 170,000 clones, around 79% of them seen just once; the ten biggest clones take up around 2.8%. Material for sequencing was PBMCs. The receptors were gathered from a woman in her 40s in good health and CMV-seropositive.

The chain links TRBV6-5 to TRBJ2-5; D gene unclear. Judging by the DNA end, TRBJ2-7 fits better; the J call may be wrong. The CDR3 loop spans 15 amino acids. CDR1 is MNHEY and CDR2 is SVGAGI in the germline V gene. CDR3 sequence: CASRSETSLSYEQYF. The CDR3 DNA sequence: TGTGCCAGCAGATCCGAGACAAGCCTCTCCTACGAGCAGTACTTC.

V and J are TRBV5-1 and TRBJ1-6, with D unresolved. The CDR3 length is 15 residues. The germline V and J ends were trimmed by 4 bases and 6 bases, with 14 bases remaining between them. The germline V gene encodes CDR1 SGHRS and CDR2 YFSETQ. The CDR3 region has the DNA TGCGCCAGCAGCCTGTGGTCCTCGGGTAATTCACCCCTCCACTTT. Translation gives CASSLWSSGNSPLHF.

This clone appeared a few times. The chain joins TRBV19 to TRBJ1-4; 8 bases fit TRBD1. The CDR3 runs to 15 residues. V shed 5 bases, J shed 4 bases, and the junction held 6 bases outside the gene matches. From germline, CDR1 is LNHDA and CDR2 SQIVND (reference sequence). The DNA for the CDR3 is TGTGCCAGTAGTCCTCGGACAGGGCTTAATGAAAAACTGTTTTTT. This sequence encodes CASSPRTGLNEKLFF.

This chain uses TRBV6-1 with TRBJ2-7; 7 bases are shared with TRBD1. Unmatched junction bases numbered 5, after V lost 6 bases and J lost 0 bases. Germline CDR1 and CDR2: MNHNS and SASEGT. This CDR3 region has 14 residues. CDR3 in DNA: TGTGCCAGCAGCCGGGACAGCTTCTCCTACGAGCAGTACTTC. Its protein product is CASSRDSFSYEQYF.

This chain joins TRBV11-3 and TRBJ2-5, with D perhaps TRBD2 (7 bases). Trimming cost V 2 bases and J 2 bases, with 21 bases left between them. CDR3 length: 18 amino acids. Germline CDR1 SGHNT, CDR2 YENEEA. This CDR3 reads CASSLSSVWGGGQETQYF. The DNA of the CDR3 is TGTGCCAGCAGCTTATCCAGTGTATGGGGGGGCGGACAAGAGACCCAGTACTTC.

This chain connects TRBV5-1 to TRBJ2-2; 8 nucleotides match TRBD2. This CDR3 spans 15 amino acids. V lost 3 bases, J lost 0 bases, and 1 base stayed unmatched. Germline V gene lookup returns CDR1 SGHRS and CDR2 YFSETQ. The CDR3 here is CASSSGLANTGELFF. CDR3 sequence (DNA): TGCGCCAGCAGCTCGGGACTAGCGAACACCGGGGAGCTGTTTTTT.

The DNA of the CDR3 is TGTGCCAGCAGTCGTAGCAATCAGCCCCAGCATTTT. It codes for CASSRSNQPQHF. The gene calls are TRBV7-2 and TRBJ1-5, with D hard to call. The CDR3 totals 12 residues. The germline V gene encodes CDR1 SGHTA and CDR2 FQGNSA. Trimming left V 6 bases short and J 0 bases short, with 3 bases between.

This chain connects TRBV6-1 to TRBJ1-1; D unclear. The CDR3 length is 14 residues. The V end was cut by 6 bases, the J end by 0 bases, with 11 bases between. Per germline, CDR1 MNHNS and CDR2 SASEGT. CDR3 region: CASRPPLVNTEAFF. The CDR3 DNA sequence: TGTGCCAGCAGACCCCCACTAGTGAACACTGAAGCTTTCTTT.

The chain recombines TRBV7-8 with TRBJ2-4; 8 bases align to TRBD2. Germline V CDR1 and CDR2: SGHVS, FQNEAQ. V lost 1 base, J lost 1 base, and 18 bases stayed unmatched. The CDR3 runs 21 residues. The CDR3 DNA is TGTGCCAGCAGCTTAGAAGCGGGATTTGCGGGAGGCTCCCGGGCCAAAAACATTCAGTACTTC. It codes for CASSLEAGFAGGSRAKNIQYF.

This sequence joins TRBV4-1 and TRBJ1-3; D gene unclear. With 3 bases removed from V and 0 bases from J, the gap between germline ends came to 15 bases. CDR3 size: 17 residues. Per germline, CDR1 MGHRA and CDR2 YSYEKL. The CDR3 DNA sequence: TGCGCCAGCAGCCAGCGGGGATCAGGATTCTCTGGAAACACCATATATTTT. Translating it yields CASSQRGSGFSGNTIYF.

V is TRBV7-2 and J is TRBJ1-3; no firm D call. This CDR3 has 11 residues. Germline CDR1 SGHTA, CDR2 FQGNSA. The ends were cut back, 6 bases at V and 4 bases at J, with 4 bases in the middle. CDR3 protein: CASSQGNTIYF. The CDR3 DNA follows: TGTGCCAGCAGTCAGGGAAACACCATATATTTT.

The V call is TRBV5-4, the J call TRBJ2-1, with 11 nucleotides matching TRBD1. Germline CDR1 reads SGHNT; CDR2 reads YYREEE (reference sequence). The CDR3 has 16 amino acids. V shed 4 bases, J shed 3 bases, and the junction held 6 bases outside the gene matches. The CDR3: CASSPRGTGGYNEQFF. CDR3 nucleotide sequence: TGTGCCAGCAGCCCGAGGGGGACAGGGGGCTACAATGAGCAGTTCTTC.

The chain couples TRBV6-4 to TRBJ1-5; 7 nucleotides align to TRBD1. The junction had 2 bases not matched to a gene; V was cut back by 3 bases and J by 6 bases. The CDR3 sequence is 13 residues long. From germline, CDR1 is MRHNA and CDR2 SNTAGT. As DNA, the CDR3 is TGTGCCAGCAGTGAGACAGGGAGTCAGCCCCAGCATTTT. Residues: CASSETGSQPQHF.

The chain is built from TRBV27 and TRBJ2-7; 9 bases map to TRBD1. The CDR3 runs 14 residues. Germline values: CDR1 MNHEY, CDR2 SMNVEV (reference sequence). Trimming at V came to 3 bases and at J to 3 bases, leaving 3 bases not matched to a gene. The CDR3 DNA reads TGTGCCAGCAGTTTGGGGACAGGGCACTACGAGCAGTACTTC. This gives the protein CASSLGTGHYEQYF.

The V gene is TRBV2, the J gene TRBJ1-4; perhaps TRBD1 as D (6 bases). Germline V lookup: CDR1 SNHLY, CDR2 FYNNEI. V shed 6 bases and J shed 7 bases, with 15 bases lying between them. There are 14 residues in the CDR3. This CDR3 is CASRSDSSAEKLFF. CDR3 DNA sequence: TGTGCCAGCAGATCGGACAGCTCTGCTGAAAAACTGTTTTTT. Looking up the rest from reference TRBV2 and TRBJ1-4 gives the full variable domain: EPEVTQTPSHQVTQMGQEVILRCVPISNHLYFYWYRQILGQKVEFLVSFYNNEISEKSEIFDDQFSVERPDGSNFTLKIRSTKLEDSAMYFCASRSDSSAEKLFFGSGTQLSVL.